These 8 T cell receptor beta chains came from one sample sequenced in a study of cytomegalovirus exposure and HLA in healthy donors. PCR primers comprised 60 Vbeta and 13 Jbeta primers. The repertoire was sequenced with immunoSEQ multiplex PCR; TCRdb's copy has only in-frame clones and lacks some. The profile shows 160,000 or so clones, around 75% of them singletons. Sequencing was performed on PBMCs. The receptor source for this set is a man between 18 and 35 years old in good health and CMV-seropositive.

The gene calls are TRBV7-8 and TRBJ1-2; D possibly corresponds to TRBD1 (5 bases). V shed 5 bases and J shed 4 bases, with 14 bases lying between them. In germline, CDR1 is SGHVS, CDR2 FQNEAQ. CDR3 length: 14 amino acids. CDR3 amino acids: CASSQARGVYGYTF. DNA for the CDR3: TGTGCCAGCAGCCAAGCCCGGGGGGTCTATGGCTACACCTTC. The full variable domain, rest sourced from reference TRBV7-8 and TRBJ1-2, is GAGVSQSPRYKVAKRGQDVALRCDPISGHVSLFWYQQALGQGPEFLTYFQNEAQLDKSGLPSDRFFAERPEGSVSTLKIQRTQQEDSAVYLCASSQARGVYGYTFGSGTRLTVV.

The CDR3 bases are TGTGCCAGCAGCCCTCGGGGGATGACGAACACTGAAGCTTTCTTT. Its translation: CASSPRGMTNTEAFF. The gene calls are TRBV28 and TRBJ1-1; perhaps TRBD1 as D (5 bases). CDR1 and CDR2 from the germline V gene are MDHEN and SYDVKM. Trimming pared 6 bases from V and 1 base from J, leaving 15 bases between. There are 15 residues in the CDR3.

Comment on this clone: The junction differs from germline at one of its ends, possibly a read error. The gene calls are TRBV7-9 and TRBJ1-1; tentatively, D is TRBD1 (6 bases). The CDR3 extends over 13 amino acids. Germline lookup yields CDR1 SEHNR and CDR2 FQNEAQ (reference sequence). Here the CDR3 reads CASSATRDTEAFF. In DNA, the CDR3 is TGTGCCAGCAGCGCGACCCGGGACACAGAAGCTTTCTTT.

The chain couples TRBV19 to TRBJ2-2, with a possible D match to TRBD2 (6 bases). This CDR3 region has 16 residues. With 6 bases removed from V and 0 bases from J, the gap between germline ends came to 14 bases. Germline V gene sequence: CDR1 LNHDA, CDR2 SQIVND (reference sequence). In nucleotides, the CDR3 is TGTGCCAGTAGCCGCAAGGGCGGGACGAACACCGGGGAGCTGTTTTTT. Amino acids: CASSRKGGTNTGELFF.

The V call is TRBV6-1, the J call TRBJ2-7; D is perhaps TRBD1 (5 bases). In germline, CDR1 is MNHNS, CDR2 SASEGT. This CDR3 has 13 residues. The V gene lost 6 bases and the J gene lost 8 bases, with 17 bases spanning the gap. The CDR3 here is CASSPAQGIQQYV. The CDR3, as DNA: TGTGCCAGCAGCCCAGCCCAGGGAATCCAGCAGTACGTC.

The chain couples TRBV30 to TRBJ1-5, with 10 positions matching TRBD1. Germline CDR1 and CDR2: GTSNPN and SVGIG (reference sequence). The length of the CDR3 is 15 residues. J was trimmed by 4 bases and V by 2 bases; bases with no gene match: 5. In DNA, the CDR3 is TGTGCCTGGAGTCCGGGACAGGGGATGAATCAGCCCCAGCATTTT. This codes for CAWSPGQGMNQPQHF.

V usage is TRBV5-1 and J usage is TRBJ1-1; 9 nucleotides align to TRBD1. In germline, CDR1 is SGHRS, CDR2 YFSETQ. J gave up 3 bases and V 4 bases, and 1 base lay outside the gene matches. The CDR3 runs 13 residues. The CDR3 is CASSRQGDTEAFF. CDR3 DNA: TGCGCCAGCAGCCGACAGGGGGACACTGAAGCTTTCTTT.

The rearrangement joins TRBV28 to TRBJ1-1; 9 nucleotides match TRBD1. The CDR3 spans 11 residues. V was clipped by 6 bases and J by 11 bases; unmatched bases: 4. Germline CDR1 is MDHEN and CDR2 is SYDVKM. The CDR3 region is CASSPDRGAFF. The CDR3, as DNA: TGTGCCAGCAGCCCAGACAGGGGGGCTTTCTTT.